The clone carrying this T cell receptor beta chain was detected once. The source of the sample is a study of blood T cell repertoires in COVID-19. CDR3 length: 14 residues. The V gene lost 7 bases and the J gene lost 4 bases, with 17 bases spanning the gap. CDR1 is LGHDT, CDR2 YNNKEL, per germline (reference sequence). Clones were sequenced by immunoSEQ multiplex PCR, and TCRdb holds only the in-frame ones, with some missing. The data contain about 280,000 clones, 80% to 95% of them seen just once; the ten biggest clones take up about 3%. This chain joins TRBV3-1 (or the pseudogene TRBV3-2) and TRBJ2-7; the D gene is possibly TRBD1 (7 bases). The clonotype was recovered from a man between 35 and 55 years old who had been exposed to COVID-19. Material for sequencing was PBMCs or T cells enriched from blood (not recorded which). DNA of the CDR3: TGTGCCAGCACCCGGGGGACAGCATCATACGAGCAGTACTTC. This gives the protein CASTRGTASYEQYF.